The 27 T cell receptor beta chains below were found in one sample sequenced in a study of blood T cell repertoires in COVID-19. Measured with immunoSEQ multiplex PCR; TCRdb has only the in-frame clones, and not every one. Counted here are roughly 49,000 clones, about four fifths occurring once; the ten biggest clones make up around 4.5%. The material sequenced was peripheral blood. Every receptor here comes from a man in his forties or fifties with active COVID-19.

The chain employs TRBV6-2 or TRBV6-3 and TRBJ1-2; D is uncertain. Trimming shortened V by 2 bases and J by 4 bases, and 5 bases separated the two germline ends. This CDR3 comprises 12 residues. Germline V gene lookup returns CDR1 MNHEY and CDR2 SVGEGT. CDR3 residues: CASSYRLYGYTF. As DNA, the CDR3 is TGTGCCAGCAGTTACAGACTCTATGGCTACACCTTC.

J is TRBJ2-5 and V is TRBV7-7, with a weak D call TRBD2 (5 bases). Germline CDR1 is SSHAT and CDR2 is FNYEAQ (reference sequence). The germline V and J ends were trimmed by 0 bases and 0 bases, with 5 bases remaining between them. The CDR3 has 14 amino acids. CDR3: CASSLAGNQETQYF. CDR3 coding DNA: TGTGCCAGCAGCTTAGCCGGGAACCAAGAGACCCAGTACTTC.

The chain uses TRBV5-1 and TRBJ2-3; 11 nucleotides match TRBD1. The CDR3 contains 14 residues. CDR1 and CDR2 (germline): SGHRS, YFSETQ. V was pared by 3 bases and J by 5 bases, with 2 bases of the junction left unmatched. This CDR3 reads CASSWTGGVDTQYF. CDR3 in DNA: TGCGCCAGCAGCTGGACAGGGGGCGTAGATACGCAGTATTTT.

This clone came up once. The J gene is TRBJ2-7, the V gene TRBV7-9; possibly TRBD2 for D (5 bases). Germline V CDR1 and CDR2: SEHNR, FQNEAQ (reference sequence). The CDR3 totals 16 residues. The V gene lost 0 bases and the J gene lost 4 bases, with 16 bases spanning the gap. CDR3 sequence (DNA): TGTGCCAGCAGCTTAGCCGGTGGGAGTTCTTTTTACGAGCAGTACTTC. It encodes CASSLAGGSSFYEQYF.

This chain uses TRBV11-2 with TRBJ2-7, with D tentatively TRBD2 (6 bases). Germline V gene lookup returns CDR1 SGHAT and CDR2 FQNNGV. This CDR3 has 15 amino acids. The V and J ends lost 3 bases and 0 bases respectively, with 12 bases between them. CDR3 in DNA: TGTGCCAGCAGCTTTTACGGGGGTCCCTCCTACGAGCAGTACTTC. Amino acids: CASSFYGGPSYEQYF.

The gene calls are TRBV27 and TRBJ2-1; D might be TRBD1 (6 bases). This CDR3 region has 12 residues. Germline CDR1 MNHEY, CDR2 SMNVEV (reference sequence). V was shortened by 5 bases and J by 7 bases, with 9 bases between the two germline ends. CDR3 residues: CASSLQGNEQFF. For the CDR3, the DNA is TGTGCCAGCAGTCTACAGGGAAATGAGCAGTTCTTC.

This chain links TRBV5-4 with TRBJ1-5; D uncertain. Germline V gene data show CDR1 as SGHNT and CDR2 as YYREEE (reference sequence). The V gene lost 8 bases and the J gene lost 0 bases, with 18 bases spanning the gap. The CDR3 totals 16 residues. CDR3 bases: TGTGCCAGTTTCGGATCGAGGGAGGATAGCAATCAGCCCCAGCATTTT. Protein: CASFGSREDSNQPQHF.

This sequence joins TRBV5-1 and TRBJ2-2, with D tentatively TRBD1 (5 bases). The CDR3 is 14 amino acids. Germline CDR1 is SGHRS and CDR2 is YFSETQ. Trimming stripped 3 bases from V and 3 bases from J, with 9 bases between. The CDR3 region is CASSYQGYTGELFF. The DNA of the CDR3 is TGCGCCAGCAGCTATCAGGGTTACACCGGGGAGCTGTTTTTT.

The J gene is TRBJ2-3, the V gene TRBV2, with 11 bases matching TRBD2. Germline loops: CDR1 SNHLY, CDR2 FYNNEI. J gave up 0 bases and V 2 bases, and 7 bases lay outside the gene matches. The CDR3 has 18 amino acids. As DNA, the CDR3 is TGTGCCAGCAGTGAATTCCCTAGCGGGGGGATAAGCACAGATACGCAGTATTTT. Protein: CASSEFPSGGISTDTQYF.

The chain employs TRBV2 and TRBJ2-5; the match to TRBD1 covers 7 bases. The trim removed 6 bases at V and 2 bases at J, leaving 6 bases unmatched. Germline CDR1 and CDR2: SNHLY and FYNNEI. This CDR3 region has 14 residues. In DNA form, the CDR3 reads TGTGCCAGCAGAGGACAGGATGGGCAAGAGACCCAGTACTTC. Translated: CASRGQDGQETQYF.

The genes are TRBV20-1 and TRBJ1-1; unclear D gene. The CDR3 length is 13 residues. V shed 3 bases and J shed 1 base, with 9 bases lying between them. Per germline, CDR1 DFQATT and CDR2 SNEGSKA (reference sequence). CDR3 amino acids: CSASHGANTEAFF. The CDR3 nucleotides are TGCAGTGCTAGTCATGGAGCGAACACTGAAGCTTTCTTT.

The J gene is TRBJ2-7, the V gene TRBV3-1 (or the pseudogene TRBV3-2); 7 bases are shared with TRBD1. After removal of 0 bases from V and 6 bases from J, the junction contained 8 bases not matched to a gene. Germline lookup yields CDR1 LGHDT and CDR2 YNNKEL (reference sequence). This CDR3 region has 15 residues. The CDR3 sequence is CASSQDEAGGGEQYF. DNA for the CDR3: TGTGCCAGCAGCCAAGATGAGGCAGGGGGTGGCGAGCAGTACTTC.

The J gene is TRBJ1-2, the V gene TRBV10-3, with 7 bases lining up with TRBD1. V lost 6 bases, J lost 5 bases, and 9 bases stayed unmatched. CDR1 and CDR2 from the germline V gene are ENHRY and SYGVKD. The CDR3 runs to 14 residues. The CDR3 nucleotides read TGTGCCATCAGCGCCGAGTCGGGACAGTATGGCTACACCTTC. It encodes CAISAESGQYGYTF.

The CDR3 reads CATSAGMTDTQYF. CDR3 DNA sequence: TGTGCCACCAGTGCCGGGATGACAGATACGCAGTATTTT. This chain joins TRBV24-1 and TRBJ2-3; TRBD2 might be the D (5 bases). Trimming took 5 bases from V and 3 from J, leaving 8 bases between them. The CDR3 runs 13 residues. The germline CDR1 and CDR2 sequences are KGHDR and SFDVKD.

This clone was observed once. The V call is TRBV18, the J call TRBJ1-3, with TRBD1 matching over 8 bases. Germline CDR1 reads KGHSH; CDR2 reads LQKENI. The CDR3 runs 17 residues. With V trimmed by 5 bases and J by 1 base, 10 bases remained unmatched. CDR3 nucleotides: TGTGCCAGCTCATCCGGGACAGGCCCTGCTTCTGGAAACACCATATATTTT. As protein: CASSSGTGPASGNTIYF.

Only a few counts were recorded for this clone. J is TRBJ2-3 and V is TRBV6-4; a weak D match, TRBD2 (6 bases). V was cut by 0 bases and J by 4 bases, with 11 bases left in between. Per germline, CDR1 MRHNA and CDR2 SNTAGT. The CDR3 sequence is 15 residues long. The CDR3, as DNA: TGTGCCAGCAGTGACTCGAGGGAGGTATCAGATACGCAGTATTTT. Encoded protein: CASSDSREVSDTQYF.

The V gene is TRBV27, the J gene TRBJ1-5; D possibly corresponds to TRBD1 (5 bases). V shed 3 bases and J shed 7 bases, with 16 bases lying between them. Per germline, CDR1 MNHEY and CDR2 SMNVEV (reference sequence). This CDR3 has 15 amino acids. The CDR3: CASSFPSGGGQPQHF. The CDR3 nucleotides read TGTGCCAGCAGTTTCCCCTCCGGGGGAGGGCAGCCCCAGCATTTT.

This clone counts as medium-sized. V and J are TRBV2 and TRBJ1-2; no clear D gene. Germline V gene lookup returns CDR1 SNHLY and CDR2 FYNNEI. Trimming cost V 7 bases and J 0 bases, with 9 bases left between them. The CDR3 loop spans 13 amino acids. The CDR3 nucleotides read TGTGCCAGCATCCCCAATCCTAACTATGGCTACACCTTC. This translates into CASIPNPNYGYTF. Together with reference TRBV2 and TRBJ1-2, the CDR3 gives the full variable domain: EPEVTQTPSHQVTQMGQEVILRCVPISNHLYFYWYRQILGQKVEFLVSFYNNEISEKSEIFDDQFSVERPDGSNFTLKIRSTKLEDSAMYFCASIPNPNYGYTFGSGTRLTVV.

The chain recombines TRBV2 with TRBJ1-4, with TRBD1 matching over 8 bases. The length of the CDR3 is 15 residues. V lost 6 bases and J lost 3; bases outside the gene matches: 6. CDR1 and CDR2 from the germline V gene are SNHLY and FYNNEI. CDR3 residues: CASRTPGQANEKLFF. In DNA, the CDR3 is TGTGCCAGCAGGACACCGGGACAGGCTAATGAAAAACTGTTTTTT.

The gene calls are TRBV6-1 and TRBJ2-4; the match to TRBD1 covers 7 bases. In germline, CDR1 is MNHNS, CDR2 SASEGT. The CDR3 is 14 amino acids. Trimming took 7 bases from V and 1 from J; bases not matched to a gene: 4. CDR3: CASTTGEAKNIQYF. Here the CDR3 DNA reads TGTGCCAGCACTACAGGGGAGGCCAAAAACATTCAGTACTTC.

The rearrangement uses TRBV9 and TRBJ2-6, with D maybe TRBD1 (6 bases). This CDR3 contains 19 residues. CDR1 SGDLS and CDR2 YYNGEE come from the germline V gene. Trimming removed 4 bases from V and 4 bases from J, with 24 bases in between. The CDR3 sequence is CASSSSSTGMNFGANVLTF. For the CDR3, the DNA is TGTGCCAGCAGCTCTTCATCGACAGGAATGAACTTCGGGGCCAACGTCCTGACTTTC.

This clone has more than one count but fewer than ten. The chain links TRBV7-9 to TRBJ2-7; D may be TRBD1 (6 bases). This CDR3 comprises 12 residues. Trimming removed 1 base from V and 5 bases from J, with 6 bases in between. The V gene's germline CDR1 is SEHNR and CDR2 FQNEAQ (reference sequence). The CDR3 nucleotides read TGTGCCAGCAGCTTAGACAGGGACGAGCAGTACTTC. It is translated as CASSLDRDEQYF.

CDR3: CASSLAGRNEQFF. DNA of the CDR3: TGTGCCAGCAGTTTAGCCGGGAGGAATGAGCAGTTCTTC. V usage is TRBV27 and J usage is TRBJ2-1; 7 bases align to TRBD2. The V gene end was trimmed by 2 bases and the J gene end by 7 bases; junction bases not matched to a gene: 2. The CDR3 runs 13 residues. The germline V gene encodes CDR1 MNHEY and CDR2 SMNVEV (reference sequence).

As for this clone: This CDR3 is also generated by other DNA sequences in the sample. This chain joins TRBV5-6 and TRBJ1-4; no clear D. Trimming took off 2 bases at V and 0 bases at J, with 5 bases between the two ends. The CDR3 loop spans 14 amino acids. Germline V gene data show CDR1 as SGHDT and CDR2 as YYEEEE. CDR3 DNA sequence: TGTGCCAGCAGCTTAATAGCAACTAATGAAAAACTGTTTTTT. It translates to CASSLIATNEKLFF.

The rearrangement links TRBV28 to TRBJ2-1; 12 nucleotides agree with TRBD1. Per the germline V gene, CDR1 is MDHEN and CDR2 is SYDVKM. J was trimmed by 6 bases and V by 6 bases; bases with no gene match: 6. This CDR3 is built from 15 residues. For the CDR3, the DNA is TGTGCCAGCAGCCCGGGACAGGGGGCCCTCAATGAGCAGTTCTTC. Translating it yields CASSPGQGALNEQFF.

V and J are TRBV27 and TRBJ2-1, with 10 bases fitting TRBD1. Germline assignment: CDR1 MNHEY and CDR2 SMNVEV (reference sequence). This CDR3 spans 15 amino acids. Trimming cost V 6 bases and J 4 bases; bases outside gene matches: 6. CDR3 sequence (DNA): TGTGCCAGCAGACCGGGACAGGGGCTATACAATGAGCAGTTCTTC. Its protein is CASRPGQGLYNEQFF.

This clone was recorded a few times. The V and J genes are TRBV19 and TRBJ1-1, with a tentative D call TRBD1 (5 bases). Germline lookup yields CDR1 LNHDA and CDR2 SQIVND (reference sequence). The CDR3 has 11 residues. Trimming left V 10 bases short and J 5 bases short, with 11 bases between. The CDR3 coding sequence is TGTGCCACCGCGCAGGGTACTGAAGCTTTCTTT. Protein sequence: CATAQGTEAFF.